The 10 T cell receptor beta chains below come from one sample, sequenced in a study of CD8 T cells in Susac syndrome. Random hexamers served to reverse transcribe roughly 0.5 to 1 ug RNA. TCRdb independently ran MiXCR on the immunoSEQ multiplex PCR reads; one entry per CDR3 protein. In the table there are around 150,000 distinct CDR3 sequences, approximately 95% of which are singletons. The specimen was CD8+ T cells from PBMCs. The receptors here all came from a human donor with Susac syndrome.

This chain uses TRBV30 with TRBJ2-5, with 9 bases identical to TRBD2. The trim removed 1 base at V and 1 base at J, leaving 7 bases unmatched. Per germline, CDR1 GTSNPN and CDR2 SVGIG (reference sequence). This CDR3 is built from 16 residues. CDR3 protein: CAWSAGLAGPQETQYF. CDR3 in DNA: TGTGCCTGGAGTGCGGGTCTAGCGGGACCCCAAGAGACCCAGTACTTC.

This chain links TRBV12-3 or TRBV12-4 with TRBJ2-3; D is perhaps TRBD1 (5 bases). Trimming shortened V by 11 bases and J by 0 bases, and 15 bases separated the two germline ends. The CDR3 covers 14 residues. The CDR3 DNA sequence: TGTGCCTCAATAGGCAGGGAAAGCACAGATACGCAGTATTTT. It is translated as CASIGRESTDTQYF.

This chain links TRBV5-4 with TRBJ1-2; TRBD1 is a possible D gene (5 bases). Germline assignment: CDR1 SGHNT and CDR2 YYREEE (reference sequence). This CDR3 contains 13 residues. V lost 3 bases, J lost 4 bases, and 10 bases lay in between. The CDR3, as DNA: TGTGCCAGCAGCTCGACAGCGATCTATGGCTACACCTTC. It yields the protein CASSSTAIYGYTF. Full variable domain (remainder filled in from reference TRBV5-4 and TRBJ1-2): ETGVTQSPTHLIKTRGQQVTLRCSSQSGHNTVSWYQQALGQGPQFIFQYYREEENGRGNFPPRFSGLQFPNYSSELNVNALELDDSALYLCASSSTAIYGYTFGSGTRLTVV.

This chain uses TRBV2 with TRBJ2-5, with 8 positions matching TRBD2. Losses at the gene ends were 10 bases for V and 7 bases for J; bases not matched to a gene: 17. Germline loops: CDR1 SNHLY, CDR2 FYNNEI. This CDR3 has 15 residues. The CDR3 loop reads CATGGLAGASVTQYF. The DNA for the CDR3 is TGTGCCACGGGGGGGCTAGCGGGTGCCTCGGTGACCCAGTACTTC.

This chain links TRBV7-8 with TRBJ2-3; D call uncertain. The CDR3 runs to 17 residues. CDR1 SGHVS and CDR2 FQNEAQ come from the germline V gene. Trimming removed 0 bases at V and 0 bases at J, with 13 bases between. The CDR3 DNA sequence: TGTGCCAGCAGCTTAGCGGGTGGGATCCCTAGCACAGATACGCAGTATTTT. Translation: CASSLAGGIPSTDTQYF.

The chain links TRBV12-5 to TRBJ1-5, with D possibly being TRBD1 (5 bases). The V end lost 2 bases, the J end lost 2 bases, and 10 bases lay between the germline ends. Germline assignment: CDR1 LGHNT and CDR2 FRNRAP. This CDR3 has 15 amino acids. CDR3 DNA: TGTGCTAGTGGTTTGACGGGGCACGGCAATCAGCCCCAGCATTTT. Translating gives CASGLTGHGNQPQHF.

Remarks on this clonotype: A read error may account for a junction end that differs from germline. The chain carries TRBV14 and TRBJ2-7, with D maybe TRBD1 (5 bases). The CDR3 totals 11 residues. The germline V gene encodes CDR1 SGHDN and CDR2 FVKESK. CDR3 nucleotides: TGTGCCAGCAGACAAGGGGTCGAGCAGTACTTC. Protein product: CASRQGVEQYF.

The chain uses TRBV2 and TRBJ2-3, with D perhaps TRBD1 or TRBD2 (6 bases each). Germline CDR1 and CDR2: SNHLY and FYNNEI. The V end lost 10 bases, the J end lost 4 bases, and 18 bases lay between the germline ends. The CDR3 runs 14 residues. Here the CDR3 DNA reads TGTGCCATCCCAGGTCGGGGGCACGCAGATACGCAGTATTTT. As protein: CAIPGRGHADTQYF.

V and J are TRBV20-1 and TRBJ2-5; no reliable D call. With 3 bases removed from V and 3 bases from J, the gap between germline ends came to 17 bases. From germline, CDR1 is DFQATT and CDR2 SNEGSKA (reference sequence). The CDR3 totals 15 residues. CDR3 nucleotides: TGCAGTGCTAGGGCCCGGTCCCGGGCCGAAGAGACCCAGTACTTC. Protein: CSARARSRAEETQYF.

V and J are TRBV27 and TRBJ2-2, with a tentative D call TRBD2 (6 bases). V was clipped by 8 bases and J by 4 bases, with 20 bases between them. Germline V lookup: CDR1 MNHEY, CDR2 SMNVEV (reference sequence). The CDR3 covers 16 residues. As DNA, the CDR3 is TGTGCCAGCGGACCCACTCTAGCGAGCAGCACCGGGGAGCTGTTTTTT. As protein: CASGPTLASSTGELFF.